This TCR beta chain originates from a study of Ad26.COV2.S vaccination and SARS-CoV-2 variants. Sample treatment: roughly 19 received Ad26.COV2.S at low or high dose, single or two shots; about 5 received placebo; per-sample allocation not given. Samples came from day 63 after the first vaccine or placebo injection. Sequencing was performed with immunoSEQ multiplex PCR; in TCRdb, only in-frame clones are kept and a portion is missing. In the table there are approximately 410,000 clones, 92% of which are singletons. This CDR3 has 16 amino acids. CDR1 and CDR2 from the germline V gene are PRHDT and FYEKMQ (reference sequence). J gave up 7 bases and V 5 bases, and 11 bases lay outside the gene matches.

The gene calls are TRBV13 and TRBJ2-1; 10 nucleotides match TRBD1. The receptor's source is a person aged 18-60 years who received the Ad26.COV2.S COVID-19 vaccine or a placebo. The sequences come from peripheral blood, collected in a trial of Ad26.COV2.S vaccine versus placebo. The CDR3 loop reads CASSQRGDRGWNEQFF. For the CDR3, the DNA is TGTGCCAGCAGCCAGAGAGGGGACAGGGGTTGGAATGAGCAGTTCTTC. The full variable domain, its missing parts supplied by reference TRBV13 and TRBJ2-1, is AAGVIQSPRHLIKEKRETATLKCYPIPRHDTVYWYQQGPGQDPQFLISFYEKMQSDKGSIPDRFSAQQFSDYHSELNMSSLELGDSALYFCASSQRGDRGWNEQFFGPGTRLTVL.